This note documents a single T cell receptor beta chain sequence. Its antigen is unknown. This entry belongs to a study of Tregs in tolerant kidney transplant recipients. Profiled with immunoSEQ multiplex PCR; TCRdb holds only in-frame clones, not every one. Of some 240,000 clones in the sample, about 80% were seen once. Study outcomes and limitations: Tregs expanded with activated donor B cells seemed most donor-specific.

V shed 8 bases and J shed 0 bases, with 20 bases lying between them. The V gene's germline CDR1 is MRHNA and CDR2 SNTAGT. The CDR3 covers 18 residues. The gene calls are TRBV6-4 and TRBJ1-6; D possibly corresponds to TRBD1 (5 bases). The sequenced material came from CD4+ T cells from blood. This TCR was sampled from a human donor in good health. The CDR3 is CASLAPRGGSSYNSPLHF. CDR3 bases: TGTGCCAGCTTAGCCCCAAGGGGTGGGAGCTCCTATAATTCACCCCTCCACTTT.